This T cell receptor beta chain was observed in a study of metastatic and nonmetastatic thyroid tumors. TCRdb reassembled clones from the PCR reads with MiXCR. The sample consists of 15,000 to 20,000 clones, 9.5% to 15% of them appearing once. Prior to thyroid surgery, none of the patients had received any treatment. CDR3 length equals 13 residues. V gave up 5 bases and J gave up 6 bases; unmatched junction bases: 7. CDR1 SGHTA and CDR2 FQGTGA come from the germline V gene. This clone was counted at least ten times. The sequenced sample was blood. The rearrangement joins TRBV7-3 to TRBJ2-7; 7 bases match TRBD1. This receptor was identified in a female donor with papillary thyroid cancer or a benign thyroid nodule (not recorded which). Some clones in this sample may be carry-over from other donors' samples. CDR3 amino acids: CASSDGTAREQYF. The CDR3 region has the DNA TGTGCCAGCAGCGATGGGACAGCTCGCGAGCAGTACTTC.